This T cell receptor beta chain stems from a study of shared clonotypes between healthy human individuals. Trimming took 5 bases from V and 0 from J, leaving 10 bases between them. The CDR3 is made up of 14 amino acids. In germline, CDR1 is LGHNT, CDR2 FRNRAP. Study-wide findings and caveats: Roughly 5% of naive CD4 clonotypes were common to a few donors. Relative to their counterparts shared across all four donors, non-shared clonotypes exhibited diminished generation probabilities.

The authors loaded around 200 ng DNA, approximately 30,000 T cell genomes, into sorted-subset replicate PCRs. Here immunoSEQ multiplex PCR was the method, and the copy in TCRdb shows in-frame clones only, minus some. The sample contains more than 2 million clones, 93% of which appear only once. For this clone: Its antigen is still unknown.

Positively selected for CCR7, the CD45RO-negative cells used as naive CD8 cells excluded terminally differentiated effector memory CD45RA+ cells. Healthy HIV-negative adults without recent acute infections or vaccinations served as donors. The sequence derives from a man aged 18 to 30 in good health. Some clones in this sample may be carry-over from other donors' samples. The sample taken for sequencing was naive CD8+ T cells from PBMCs. The chain couples TRBV12-5 to TRBJ1-2, with unresolved D. The CDR3 bases are TGTGCTAGTGGTATGGACGGTCCTAACTATGGCTACACCTTC. Protein: CASGMDGPNYGYTF. Filled out from reference TRBV12-5 and TRBJ1-2, the complete variable domain reads DARVTQTPRHKVTEMGQEVTMRCQPILGHNTVFWYRQTMMQGLELLAYFRNRAPLDDSGMPKDRFSAEMPDATLATLKIQPSEPRDSAVYFCASGMDGPNYGYTFGSGTRLTVV.